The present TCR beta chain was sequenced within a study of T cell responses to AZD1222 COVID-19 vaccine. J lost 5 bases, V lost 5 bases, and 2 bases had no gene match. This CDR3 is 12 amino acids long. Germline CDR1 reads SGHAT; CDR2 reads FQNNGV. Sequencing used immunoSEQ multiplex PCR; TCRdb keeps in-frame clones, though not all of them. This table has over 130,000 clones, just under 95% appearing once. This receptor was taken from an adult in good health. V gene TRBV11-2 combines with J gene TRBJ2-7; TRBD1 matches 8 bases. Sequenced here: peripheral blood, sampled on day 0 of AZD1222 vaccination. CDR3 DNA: TGTGCCAGCAGCACGGACAGGGACGAGCAGTACTTC. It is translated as CASSTDRDEQYF.